One sample yielded the 23 T cell receptor beta chains listed below, sequenced in a study of blood T cell repertoires in COVID-19. The repertoire was sequenced with immunoSEQ multiplex PCR; TCRdb's copy has only in-frame clones and lacks some. This table has about 50,000 clones, about three quarters appearing once. Sequencing was done on a sample of peripheral blood. These receptors originate from a man between 65 and 79 years old with active or convalescent COVID-19.

This chain connects TRBV6-2 or TRBV6-3 to TRBJ2-7; 13 nucleotides match TRBD2. With 5 bases clipped from V and 4 bases from J, the junction kept 5 bases outside the gene matches. CDR3 length: 15 residues. Germline V CDR1 and CDR2: MNHEY, SVGEGT. The CDR3 here is CASSRTSGSGYEQYF. The CDR3 DNA reads TGTGCCAGCAGTCGGACTAGCGGGAGCGGATACGAGCAGTACTTC.

J is TRBJ2-2 and V is TRBV18; TRBD1 might be the D (5 bases). This CDR3 has 14 residues. The germline V gene has CDR1 KGHSH and CDR2 LQKENI. The V end was cut by 2 bases, the J end by 5 bases, with 9 bases between. CDR3 sequence (DNA): TGTGCCAGCTCACCAAGGGGCGCGACCGGGGAGCTGTTTTTT. As protein: CASSPRGATGELFF.

The V call is TRBV11-2, the J call TRBJ2-1, with D unclear. Trimming cost V 4 bases and J 16 bases, with 20 bases left between them. The CDR3 spans 13 residues. CDR1 is SGHAT, CDR2 FQNNGV, per germline. CDR3 nucleotides: TGTGCCAGCAGCTACGATAAACTGTCACTTATTTTCTTC. Encoded protein: CASSYDKLSLIFF.

The CDR3 spells CASSLLTGAGEKLFF. The CDR3 nucleotides are TGTGCCAGCAGCTTACTGACAGGGGCAGGGGAAAAACTGTTTTTT. The rearrangement joins TRBV7-6 to TRBJ1-4; 8 nucleotides match TRBD1. Germline V CDR1 and CDR2: SGHVS, FNYEAQ. This CDR3 comprises 15 residues. The V and J ends lost 2 bases and 8 bases, in that order; junction bases with no gene match: 7.

The rearrangement joins TRBV18 to TRBJ1-6, with a possible D match to TRBD1 (5 bases). The V gene lost 3 bases and the J gene lost 12 bases, with 12 bases spanning the gap. CDR3 length equals 13 residues. Germline CDR1 is KGHSH and CDR2 is LQKENI. The CDR3 is CASSPGREEPLHF. CDR3 sequence (DNA): TGTGCCAGCTCACCGGGCAGGGAAGAACCCCTCCACTTT.

This clone was recorded many times. This chain joins TRBV15 and TRBJ2-7; D might be TRBD1 (6 bases). The germline V gene encodes CDR1 LNHNV and CDR2 YYDKDF (reference sequence). Between the trimmed V and J ends, which lost 5 bases and 4 bases, there was a span of 9 bases. CDR3 length: 12 residues. The CDR3 sequence: CATSSRGYEQYF. CDR3 DNA sequence: TGTGCCACCAGCTCGAGGGGGTACGAGCAGTACTTC.

The genes are TRBV7-9 and TRBJ2-3; D perhaps matches TRBD1 (6 bases). V was clipped by 0 bases and J by 3 bases, with 7 bases between them. In germline, CDR1 is SEHNR, CDR2 FQNEAQ (reference sequence). The CDR3 totals 14 residues. CDR3 nucleotide sequence: TGTGCCAGCAGCTTAGCTACAGGGACAGATACGCAGTATTTT. Its translation is CASSLATGTDTQYF.

The chain combines TRBV18 with TRBJ1-1, with D perhaps TRBD1 (6 bases). V lost 0 bases, J lost 11 bases, and 13 bases lay in between. The germline V gene has CDR1 KGHSH and CDR2 LQKENI. The CDR3 loop spans 13 amino acids. CDR3 DNA: TGTGCCAGCTCACCACCGGTTGGGGGCTGGGCTTTCTTT. As protein: CASSPPVGGWAFF.

This clone has just a few counts. The chain couples TRBV14 to TRBJ2-4; TRBD1 is a possible D gene (5 bases). CDR3 length equals 15 residues. The germline gives CDR1 SGHDN, CDR2 FVKESK. V lost 1 base and J lost 6, with 13 bases in between. DNA for the CDR3: TGTGCCAGCAGCCAAGTAACCTCTAGGGGAAACATTCAGTACTTC. It translates to CASSQVTSRGNIQYF.

The chain uses TRBV29-1 and TRBJ1-5, with 9 nucleotides matching TRBD1. V lost 7 bases to trimming and J lost 0 bases; unmatched junction nucleotides: 4. In germline, CDR1 is SQVTM, CDR2 ANQGSEA. The CDR3 has 14 amino acids. CDR3 coding DNA: TGCAGCGCTGGGGACAGGGATAGCAATCAGCCCCAGCATTTT. Protein product: CSAGDRDSNQPQHF.

V gene TRBV24-1 combines with J gene TRBJ2-1, with D possibly matching TRBD2 (6 bases). Germline V CDR1 and CDR2: KGHDR, SFDVKD. Trimming stripped 5 bases from V and 3 bases from J, with 13 bases between. CDR3 length: 15 amino acids. DNA for the CDR3: TGTGCCACCAGTGGCGGGACGGTCCACTACAATGAGCAGTTCTTC. It is translated as CATSGGTVHYNEQFF.

V and J are TRBV4-2 and TRBJ2-7; maybe TRBD2 (5 bases). The CDR3 runs 14 residues. Per the germline V gene, CDR1 is LGHNA and CDR2 is YNFKEQ. Between the trimmed V and J ends, which lost 0 bases and 6 bases, there was a span of 12 bases. The CDR3 here is CASSQDTTEGEQYF. The DNA of the CDR3 is TGTGCCAGCAGCCAAGACACCACCGAGGGCGAGCAGTACTTC.

The J gene is TRBJ2-6, the V gene TRBV5-1, with D tentatively TRBD2 (5 bases). V gave up 4 bases and J gave up 0 bases, with 14 bases separating them. The germline gives CDR1 SGHRS, CDR2 YFSETQ. The CDR3 runs to 17 residues. The CDR3 coding sequence is TGCGCCAGCAGCCTGTCCCGAGGGAGCTCTGGGGCCAACGTCCTGACTTTC. Protein sequence: CASSLSRGSSGANVLTF.

This chain connects TRBV6-5 to TRBJ1-2, with TRBD1 identical over 7 bases. CDR3 length: 12 amino acids. The ends lost 4 bases at V and 6 bases at J; junction bases unmatched: 2. CDR1 is MNHEY and CDR2 is SVGAGI in the germline V gene. In DNA form, the CDR3 reads TGTGCCAGCAGTTCTCAGGGGGATGGCTACACCTTC. Translated, it gives CASSSQGDGYTF.

The chain links TRBV6-2 or TRBV6-3 to TRBJ1-2; D perhaps matches TRBD1 (6 bases). V gave up 4 bases and J gave up 7 bases, with 16 bases separating them. The CDR3 has 14 amino acids. Per germline, CDR1 MNHEY and CDR2 SVGEGT. CDR3 sequence reads: CASSFQTGLVGYTF. The DNA for the CDR3 is TGTGCCAGCAGTTTCCAAACAGGGCTGGTTGGCTACACCTTC.

Concerning this clone itself: In the same sample, other DNA sequences code for this CDR3. The V gene is TRBV5-1, the J gene TRBJ2-7, with TRBD1 identical over 8 bases. J lost 3 bases, V lost 4 bases, and 9 bases had no gene match. The V gene's germline CDR1 is SGHRS and CDR2 YFSETQ. CDR3 length equals 15 residues. The CDR3 protein is CASSLGQGLSYEQYF. CDR3 in DNA: TGCGCCAGCAGCCTCGGACAGGGTTTGAGCTACGAGCAGTACTTC.

J is TRBJ1-1 and V is TRBV7-9; 8 bases are a match to TRBD1. The junction had 3 bases not matched to a gene; V was cut back by 5 bases and J by 4 bases. Germline assignment: CDR1 SEHNR and CDR2 FQNEAQ (reference sequence). The CDR3 runs to 13 residues. In nucleotides, the CDR3 is TGTGCCAGCAGCCCAGGGACAGGCACTGAAGCTTTCTTT. Its translation is CASSPGTGTEAFF.

V is TRBV28 and J is TRBJ1-3; 9 nucleotides line up with TRBD1. Germline values: CDR1 MDHEN, CDR2 SYDVKM. The CDR3 length is 15 residues. V dropped 2 bases and J dropped 3; count of bases not matched to a gene: 2. Here the CDR3 DNA reads TGTGCCAGCAGTTTAGGGACAGGGTATGGAAACACCATATATTTT. Protein: CASSLGTGYGNTIYF.

The genes are TRBV6-5 and TRBJ1-1; perhaps TRBD1 as D (6 bases). CDR1 and CDR2 from the germline V gene are MNHEY and SVGAGI. The germline V and J ends were trimmed by 4 bases and 5 bases, with 8 bases remaining between them. This CDR3 is 12 amino acids long. CDR3 DNA: TGTGCCAGCAGTTTCAGGGGTACTGAAGCTTTCTTT. Translated, it gives CASSFRGTEAFF.

The chain links TRBV19 to TRBJ2-3; a possible D gene is TRBD2 (7 bases). V was trimmed by 3 bases and J by 4 bases, leaving 14 bases between them. The germline gives CDR1 LNHDA, CDR2 SQIVND (reference sequence). The CDR3 contains 15 residues. DNA of the CDR3: TGTGCCAGTAGTATTGGCGGGGGCGGGTCAGATACGCAGTATTTT. Translated, it gives CASSIGGGGSDTQYF.

The count of this clone is one. The chain employs TRBV7-2 and TRBJ2-4; D is unclear. The V end was cut by 2 bases, the J end by 0 bases, with 5 bases between. CDR1 and CDR2 (germline): SGHTA, FQGNSA. This CDR3 has 14 residues. The CDR3 protein is CASSLTVAKNIQYF. The DNA of the CDR3 is TGTGCCAGCAGCTTAACGGTAGCCAAAAACATTCAGTACTTC.

This clone was recorded once. The rearrangement uses TRBV18 and TRBJ2-3; D unresolved. Per the germline V gene, CDR1 is KGHSH and CDR2 is LQKENI. The length of the CDR3 is 15 residues. Deletions cut 2 bases from V and 1 base from J, with 10 bases between. Here the CDR3 reads CASSPGPPGTDTQYF. CDR3 sequence (DNA): TGTGCCAGCTCACCAGGGCCGCCGGGCACAGATACGCAGTATTTT.

The gene calls are TRBV27 and TRBJ2-1, with 7 bases matching TRBD2. CDR3 length equals 15 residues. The germline gives CDR1 MNHEY, CDR2 SMNVEV (reference sequence). The V and J ends lost 7 bases and 3 bases, in that order; junction bases with no gene match: 9. Here the CDR3 reads CASKTGRGYYNEQFF. CDR3 nucleotide sequence: TGTGCCAGCAAAACGGGGCGGGGGTACTACAATGAGCAGTTCTTC.